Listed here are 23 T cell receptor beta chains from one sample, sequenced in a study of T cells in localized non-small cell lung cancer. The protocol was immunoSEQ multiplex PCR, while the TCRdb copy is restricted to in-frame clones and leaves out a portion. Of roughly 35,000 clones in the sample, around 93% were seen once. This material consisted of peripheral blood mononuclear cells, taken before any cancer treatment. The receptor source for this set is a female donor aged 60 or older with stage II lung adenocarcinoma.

The CDR3 is CASSNRMTGNSPLHF. The CDR3 DNA sequence: TGTGCCAGCAGCAACCGAATGACGGGAAATTCACCCCTCCACTTT. This sequence joins TRBV27 and TRBJ1-6; D not resolved. V was shortened by 6 bases and J by 7 bases, with 16 bases between the two germline ends. The CDR3 extends over 15 amino acids. The germline V gene encodes CDR1 MNHEY and CDR2 SMNVEV (reference sequence).

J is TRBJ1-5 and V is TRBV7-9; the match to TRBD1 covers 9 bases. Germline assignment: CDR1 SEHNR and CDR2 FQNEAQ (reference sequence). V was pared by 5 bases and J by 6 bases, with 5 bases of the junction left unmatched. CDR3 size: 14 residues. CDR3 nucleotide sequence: TGTGCCAGCAGCCCGGACAGGGGAAGTCAGCCCCAGCATTTT. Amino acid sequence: CASSPDRGSQPQHF. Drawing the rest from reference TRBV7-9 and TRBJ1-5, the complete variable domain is DTGVSQNPRHKITKRGQNVTFRCDPISEHNRLYWYRQTLGQGPEFLTYFQNEAQLEKSRLLSDRFSAERPKGSFSTLEIQRTEQGDSAMYLCASSPDRGSQPQHFGDGTRLSIL.

The CDR3 here is CASSTQDRALYNEQFF. As DNA, the CDR3 is TGTGCCAGTAGTACACAAGACCGCGCCCTCTACAATGAGCAGTTCTTC. The V gene is TRBV19, the J gene TRBJ2-1; D unclear. Germline-derived CDR1 and CDR2 are LNHDA and SQIVND (reference sequence). The CDR3 extends over 16 amino acids. V was pared by 4 bases and J by 3 bases, with 16 bases between.

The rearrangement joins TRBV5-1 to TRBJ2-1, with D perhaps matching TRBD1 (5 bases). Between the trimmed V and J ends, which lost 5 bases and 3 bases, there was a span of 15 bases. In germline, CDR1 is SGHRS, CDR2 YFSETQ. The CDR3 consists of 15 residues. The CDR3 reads CASSWARTLYNEQFF. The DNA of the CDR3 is TGCGCCAGCAGTTGGGCCCGGACACTCTACAATGAGCAGTTCTTC.

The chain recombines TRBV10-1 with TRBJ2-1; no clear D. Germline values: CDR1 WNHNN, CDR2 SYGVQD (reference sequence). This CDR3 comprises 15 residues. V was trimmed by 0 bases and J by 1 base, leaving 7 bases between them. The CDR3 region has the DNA TGCGCCAGCAGTGAGTCCCGTGGATCCTACAATGAGCAGTTCTTC. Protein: CASSESRGSYNEQFF.

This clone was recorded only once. This CDR3 is CATSRDRRMNTEAFF. The CDR3 DNA reads TGTGCCACCAGCAGAGATAGGAGGATGAACACTGAAGCTTTCTTT. The gene calls are TRBV15 and TRBJ1-1; D is unclear. The CDR3 loop spans 15 amino acids. From germline, CDR1 is LNHNV and CDR2 YYDKDF (reference sequence). Trimming cost V 0 bases and J 0 bases, with 8 bases left between them.

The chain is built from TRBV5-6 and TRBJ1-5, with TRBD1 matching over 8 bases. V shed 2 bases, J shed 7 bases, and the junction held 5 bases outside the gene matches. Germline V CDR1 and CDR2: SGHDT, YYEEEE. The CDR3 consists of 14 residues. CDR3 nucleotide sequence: TGTGCCAGCAGCTTTCGGACAGGGAGACAGCCCCAGCATTTT. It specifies CASSFRTGRQPQHF.

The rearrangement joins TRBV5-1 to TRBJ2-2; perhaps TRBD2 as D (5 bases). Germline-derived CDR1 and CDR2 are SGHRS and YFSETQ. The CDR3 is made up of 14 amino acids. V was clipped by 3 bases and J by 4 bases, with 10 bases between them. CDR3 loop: CASSSTDSTGELFF. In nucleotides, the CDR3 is TGCGCCAGCAGCTCAACGGACTCCACCGGGGAGCTGTTTTTT.

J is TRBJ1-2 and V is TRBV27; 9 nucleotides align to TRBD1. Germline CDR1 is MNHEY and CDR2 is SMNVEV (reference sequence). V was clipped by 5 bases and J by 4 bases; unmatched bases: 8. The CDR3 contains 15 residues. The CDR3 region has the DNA TGTGCCAGCAGTCTCGGACAGGGGTTCGGCTATGGCTACACCTTC. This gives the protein CASSLGQGFGYGYTF.

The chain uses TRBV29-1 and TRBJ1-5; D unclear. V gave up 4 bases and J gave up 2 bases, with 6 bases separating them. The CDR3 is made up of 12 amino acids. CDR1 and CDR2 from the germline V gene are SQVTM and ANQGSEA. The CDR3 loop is CSVGKGNQPQHF. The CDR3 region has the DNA TGCAGCGTTGGTAAGGGCAATCAGCCCCAGCATTTT.

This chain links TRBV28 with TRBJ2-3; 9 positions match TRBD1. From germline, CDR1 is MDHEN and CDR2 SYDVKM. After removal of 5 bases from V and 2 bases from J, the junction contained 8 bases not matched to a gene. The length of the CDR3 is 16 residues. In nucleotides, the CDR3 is TGTGCCAGCAGTACAACCGGGACAGGGCCCACAGATACGCAGTATTTT. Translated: CASSTTGTGPTDTQYF.

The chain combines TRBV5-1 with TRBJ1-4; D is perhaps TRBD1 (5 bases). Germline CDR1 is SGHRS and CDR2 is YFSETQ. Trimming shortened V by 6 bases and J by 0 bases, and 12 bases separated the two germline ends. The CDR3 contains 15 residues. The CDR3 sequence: CASKSYRTTNEKLFF. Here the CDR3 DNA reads TGCGCCAGCAAATCCTACAGGACAACTAATGAAAAACTGTTTTTT.

The CDR3 is CASSEGSGTSDYEQYF. In nucleotides, the CDR3 is TGCGCCAGCAGTGAGGGCTCTGGGACTAGCGACTACGAGCAGTACTTC. This sequence joins TRBV10-1 and TRBJ2-7, with 10 bases fitting TRBD2. Germline loops: CDR1 WNHNN, CDR2 SYGVQD (reference sequence). CDR3 length: 16 residues. The V and J ends lost 2 bases and 3 bases, in that order; junction bases with no gene match: 7.

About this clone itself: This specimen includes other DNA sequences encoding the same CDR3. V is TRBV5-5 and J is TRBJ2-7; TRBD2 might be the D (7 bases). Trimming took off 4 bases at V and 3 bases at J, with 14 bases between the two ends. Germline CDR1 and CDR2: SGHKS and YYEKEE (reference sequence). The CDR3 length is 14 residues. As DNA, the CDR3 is TGTGCCAGCAGCCTCGGGGGGCAGGGCTACGAGCAGTACTTC. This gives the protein CASSLGGQGYEQYF.

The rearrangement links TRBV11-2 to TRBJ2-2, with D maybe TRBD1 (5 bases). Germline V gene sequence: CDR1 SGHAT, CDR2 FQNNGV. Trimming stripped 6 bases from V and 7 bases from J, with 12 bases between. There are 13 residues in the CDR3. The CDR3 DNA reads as TGTGCCAGCAGTTCCAGGGTCGGCGGGGAGCTGTTTTTT. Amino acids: CASSSRVGGELFF.

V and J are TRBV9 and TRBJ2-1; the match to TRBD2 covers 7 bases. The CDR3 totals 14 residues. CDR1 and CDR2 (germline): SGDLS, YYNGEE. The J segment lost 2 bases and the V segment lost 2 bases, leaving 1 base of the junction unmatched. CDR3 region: CASSVAGAYNEQFF. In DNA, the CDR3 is TGTGCCAGCAGCGTGGCGGGAGCCTACAATGAGCAGTTCTTC.

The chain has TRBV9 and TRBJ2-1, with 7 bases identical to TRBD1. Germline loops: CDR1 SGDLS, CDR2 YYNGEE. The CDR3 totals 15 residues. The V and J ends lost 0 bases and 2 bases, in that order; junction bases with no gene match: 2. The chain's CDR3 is CASSVDRGPYNEQFF. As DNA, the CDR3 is TGTGCCAGCAGCGTAGACAGGGGTCCCTACAATGAGCAGTTCTTC. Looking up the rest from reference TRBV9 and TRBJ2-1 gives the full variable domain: DSGVTQTPKHLITATGQRVTLRCSPRSGDLSVYWYQQSLDQGLQFLIQYYNGEERAKGNILERFSAQQFPDLHSELNLSSLELGDSALYFCASSVDRGPYNEQFFGPGTRLTVL.

The CDR3 protein is CSVVSGSDSGNTIYF. CDR3 bases: TGCAGCGTTGTTTCGGGAAGCGACTCTGGAAACACCATATATTTT. The chain combines TRBV29-1 with TRBJ1-3; no reliable D call. Germline V gene sequence: CDR1 SQVTM, CDR2 ANQGSEA. The CDR3 contains 15 residues. V dropped 4 bases and J dropped 0 bases, with 13 bases sitting between them.

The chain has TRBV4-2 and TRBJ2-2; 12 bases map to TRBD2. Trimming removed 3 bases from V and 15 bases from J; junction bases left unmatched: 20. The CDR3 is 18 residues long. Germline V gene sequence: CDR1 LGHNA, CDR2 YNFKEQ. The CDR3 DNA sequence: TGTGCCAGCAGCCAGGGTCTAGCGGGAGGGACACCGGGGAGGGCGGTGTTTTTT. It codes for CASSQGLAGGTPGRAVFF.

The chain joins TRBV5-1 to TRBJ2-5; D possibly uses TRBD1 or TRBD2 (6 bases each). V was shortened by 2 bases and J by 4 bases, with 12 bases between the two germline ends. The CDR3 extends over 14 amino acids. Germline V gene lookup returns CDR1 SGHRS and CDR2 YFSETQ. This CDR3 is CASSLGGLVETQYF. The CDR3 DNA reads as TGCGCCAGCAGCTTAGGGGGGCTAGTAGAGACCCAGTACTTC.

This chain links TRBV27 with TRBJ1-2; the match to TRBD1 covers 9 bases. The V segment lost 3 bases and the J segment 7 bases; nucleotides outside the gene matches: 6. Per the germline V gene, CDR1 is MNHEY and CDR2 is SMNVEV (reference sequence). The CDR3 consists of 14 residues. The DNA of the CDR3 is TGTGCCAGCAGTTTCGCGGACAGGGGTGGTGGCTACACCTTC. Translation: CASSFADRGGGYTF.

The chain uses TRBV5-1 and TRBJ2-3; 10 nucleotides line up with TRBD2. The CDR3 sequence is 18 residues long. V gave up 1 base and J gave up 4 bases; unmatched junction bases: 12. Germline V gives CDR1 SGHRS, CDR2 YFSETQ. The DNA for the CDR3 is TGCGCCAGCAGCTTGAGGCTAGCGGGAGCGGCTCGTGCAGATACGCAGTATTTT. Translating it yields CASSLRLAGAARADTQYF.

The CDR3 reads CASSLISGILYF. CDR3 DNA: TGTGCCAGCAGCTTAATTAGCGGGATCCTGTACTTC. The chain combines TRBV7-6 with TRBJ2-7, with 8 bases lining up with TRBD2. CDR3 length: 12 amino acids. Germline V gives CDR1 SGHVS, CDR2 FNYEAQ. J gave up 12 bases and V 2 bases, and 6 bases lay outside the gene matches.